One and the same sample provided the 25 T cell receptor beta chains below, sequenced in a study of regulatory T cells. Primers: 52 TRBV forward and 13 TRBJ reverse. Method: immunoSEQ multiplex PCR; TCRdb's copy keeps in-frame clones and lacks some. This sample has 10,000 or so clones, with approximately 80% found just once. The source material was CD8+ T cells sorted from blood. All receptors derive from a young adult with CD3G deficiency.

The chain joins TRBV6-6 to TRBJ2-7; D is possibly TRBD1 (5 bases). The CDR3 has 13 amino acids. Trimming shortened V by 6 bases and J by 3 bases, and 12 bases separated the two germline ends. Germline V lookup: CDR1 MNHNY, CDR2 SVGAGI (reference sequence). The CDR3 DNA is TGTGCCAGCAGCCAGGGCCAGATCTACGAGCAGTACTTC. It encodes CASSQGQIYEQYF.

The chain combines TRBV6-1 with TRBJ2-7, with D hard to call. The CDR3 spans 12 residues. From germline, CDR1 is MNHNS and CDR2 SASEGT. Trimming pared 1 base from V and 6 bases from J, leaving 7 bases between. The CDR3 spells CASSEVGPEQYF. The CDR3 DNA reads as TGTGCCAGCAGTGAAGTGGGCCCCGAGCAGTACTTC.

V gene TRBV6-6 combines with J gene TRBJ1-1; D is possibly TRBD1 (5 bases). The V and J ends lost 8 bases and 1 base respectively, with 11 bases between them. This CDR3 has 13 amino acids. The germline CDR1 and CDR2 sequences are MNHNY and SVGAGI (reference sequence). Written as DNA, the CDR3 is TGTGCCAGCTCTTGGGGGGAGAACACTGAAGCTTTCTTT. This gives the protein CASSWGENTEAFF.

The chain links TRBV6-1 to TRBJ2-7, with TRBD1 as a possible D gene (7 bases). This CDR3 is built from 15 residues. V lost 6 bases and J lost 4, with 19 bases in between. From germline, CDR1 is MNHNS and CDR2 SASEGT. The chain's CDR3 is CASRELQGRRYEQYF. The CDR3, as DNA: TGTGCCAGCAGAGAACTACAGGGGAGGCGGTACGAGCAGTACTTC.

V and J are TRBV5-1 and TRBJ1-1; 8 bases match TRBD1. Losses at the gene ends were 0 bases for V and 5 bases for J; bases not matched to a gene: 3. In germline, CDR1 is SGHRS, CDR2 YFSETQ. CDR3 length equals 14 residues. CDR3 sequence: CASSLGTGLTEAFF. The CDR3 nucleotides are TGCGCCAGCAGCTTGGGGACAGGGCTTACTGAAGCTTTCTTT.

The rearrangement uses TRBV6-6 and TRBJ2-7; TRBD2 is a possible D gene (6 bases). There are 13 residues in the CDR3. Germline V gene lookup returns CDR1 MNHNY and CDR2 SVGAGI (reference sequence). V lost 5 bases and J 6 bases, leaving 14 bases between the germline ends. The CDR3 DNA sequence: TGTGCCAGCAGTGAGGCGGGATGGAGCGAGCAGTACTTC. Its translation is CASSEAGWSEQYF.

The rearrangement joins TRBV6-1 to TRBJ1-5; D ambiguous. Trimming stripped 3 bases from V and 4 bases from J, with 10 bases between. The CDR3 extends over 14 amino acids. Germline CDR1 reads MNHNS; CDR2 reads SASEGT. The CDR3 DNA sequence: TGTGCCAGCAGTGATGGATCGCCGAATCAGCCCCAGCATTTT. Its protein product is CASSDGSPNQPQHF.

The rearrangement joins TRBV28 to TRBJ2-1; tentatively, D is TRBD2 (6 bases). From germline, CDR1 is MDHEN and CDR2 SYDVKM. Trimming stripped 5 bases from V and 4 bases from J, with 12 bases between. The CDR3 is 14 residues long. CDR3 DNA: TGTGCCAGCAGTGTACCGGGACTGTACAATGAGCAGTTCTTC. Translation gives CASSVPGLYNEQFF.

The chain combines TRBV28 with TRBJ2-1, with D possibly being TRBD2 (5 bases). CDR1 is MDHEN and CDR2 is SYDVKM in the germline V gene. CDR3 size: 13 residues. Between the trimmed V and J ends, which lost 5 bases and 6 bases, there was a span of 11 bases. The CDR3: CASSADYLNEQFF. CDR3 sequence (DNA): TGTGCCAGCAGTGCTGACTATCTCAATGAGCAGTTCTTC. Full variable domain (outside the CDR3, taken from reference TRBV28 and TRBJ2-1): DVKVTQSSRYLVKRTGEKVFLECVQDMDHENMFWYRQDPGLGLRLIYFSYDVKMKEKGDIPEGYSVSREKKERFSLILESASTNQTSMYLCASSADYLNEQFFGPGTRLTVL.

The V call is TRBV7-8, the J call TRBJ2-3, with D unclear. The CDR3 has 15 amino acids. Trimming stripped 2 bases from V and 3 bases from J, with 12 bases between. Per the germline V gene, CDR1 is SGHVS and CDR2 is FQNEAQ. The CDR3 bases are TGTGCCAGCAGCTTATCCTATTCAAGTACAGATACGCAGTATTTT. It encodes CASSLSYSSTDTQYF.

In the case of this clone: Other nucleotide sequences in the sample specify the same CDR3. The rearrangement links TRBV19 to TRBJ1-1; D gene unclear. The CDR3 totals 12 residues. Trimming stripped 5 bases from V and 1 base from J, with 5 bases between. CDR1 and CDR2 (germline): LNHDA, SQIVND (reference sequence). CDR3 residues: CASSPGNTEAFF. CDR3 sequence (DNA): TGTGCCAGTAGTCCCGGGAACACTGAAGCTTTCTTT.

CDR3 sequence: CASGRSGANVLTF. The CDR3 DNA is TGTGCCAGCGGTCGCTCTGGGGCCAACGTCCTGACTTTC. This chain links TRBV27 with TRBJ2-6; D ambiguous. Trimming shortened V by 8 bases and J by 0 bases, and 5 bases separated the two germline ends. The CDR3 is 13 amino acids. Germline V lookup: CDR1 MNHEY, CDR2 SMNVEV (reference sequence). Together with reference TRBV27 and TRBJ2-6, the CDR3 gives the full variable domain: EAQVTQNPRYLITVTGKKLTVTCSQNMNHEYMSWYRQDPGLGLRQIYYSMNVEVTDKGDVPEGYKVSRKEKRNFPLILESPSPNQTSLYFCASGRSGANVLTFGAGSRLTVL.

The J gene is TRBJ1-1, the V gene TRBV6-6, with 7 bases identical to TRBD1. Germline assignment: CDR1 MNHNY and CDR2 SVGAGI (reference sequence). The V gene end was trimmed by 6 bases and the J gene end by 8 bases; junction bases not matched to a gene: 6. This CDR3 comprises 12 residues. The CDR3 protein is CASRGTGVEAFF. In DNA form, the CDR3 reads TGTGCCAGCAGGGGAACAGGGGTCGAAGCTTTCTTT.

With respect to this clone: Germline is not matched at one junction end, which may reflect a read error. This CDR3 is also generated by other DNA sequences in the sample. This chain uses TRBV7-8 with TRBJ1-1, with D uncertain. The CDR3 spans 13 residues. Germline V gene lookup returns CDR1 SGHVS and CDR2 FQNEAQ. CDR3 in amino acids: CASSLVTGTEAFF. The CDR3 DNA follows: TGTGCCAGCAGCTTAGTAACGGGAACTGAAGCCTTCTTT.

This clone has just one count. The chain combines TRBV6-1 with TRBJ2-7; D not resolved. From germline, CDR1 is MNHNS and CDR2 SASEGT. V dropped 2 bases and J dropped 0 bases, with 5 bases sitting between them. The CDR3 is made up of 13 amino acids. Here the CDR3 reads CASSEPPSYEQYF. Written as DNA, the CDR3 is TGTGCCAGCAGTGAACCACCCTCCTACGAGCAGTACTTC.

The chain couples TRBV6-1 to TRBJ2-7; D gene unclear. The ends were cut back, 2 bases at V and 0 bases at J, with 8 bases in the middle. The germline V gene has CDR1 MNHNS and CDR2 SASEGT. This CDR3 contains 14 residues. CDR3 amino acids: CASSESSGSYEQYF. DNA for the CDR3: TGTGCCAGCAGTGAAAGTTCCGGCTCCTACGAGCAGTACTTC.

The chain couples TRBV11-2 to TRBJ2-7; maybe TRBD2 (6 bases). V dropped 5 bases and J dropped 1 base, with 15 bases sitting between them. The length of the CDR3 is 15 residues. The germline V gene encodes CDR1 SGHAT and CDR2 FQNNGV. CDR3: CASSDVGGESYEQYF. In nucleotides, the CDR3 is TGTGCCAGCAGCGATGTCGGGGGAGAGTCCTACGAGCAGTACTTC.

The chain combines TRBV7-9 with TRBJ2-5; tentative D call: TRBD1 (6 bases). V gave up 5 bases and J gave up 1 base, with 8 bases separating them. Looked up from germline, CDR1 is SEHNR and CDR2 is FQNEAQ (reference sequence). This CDR3 has 13 residues. DNA for the CDR3: TGTGCCAGCAGCCGGGACACCCAAGAGACCCAGTACTTC. Its protein is CASSRDTQETQYF.

V is TRBV19 and J is TRBJ2-7; D remains ambiguous. V was trimmed by 5 bases and J by 3 bases, leaving 11 bases between them. Germline CDR1 is LNHDA and CDR2 is SQIVND (reference sequence). The CDR3 runs to 13 residues. CDR3 region: CASSSSPGYEQYF. The CDR3 DNA reads as TGTGCCAGTAGTTCCTCCCCAGGCTACGAGCAGTACTTC.

This chain joins TRBV27 and TRBJ1-5; TRBD1 is a possible D gene (5 bases). Trimming shortened V by 8 bases and J by 1 base, and 18 bases separated the two germline ends. This CDR3 spans 16 amino acids. In germline, CDR1 is MNHEY, CDR2 SMNVEV (reference sequence). CDR3 in DNA: TGTGCCAGCCTCACACGGGGGAACCCGAGCAATCAGCCCCAGCATTTT. Protein product: CASLTRGNPSNQPQHF.

V is TRBV28 and J is TRBJ2-7, with unresolved D. CDR3 length: 15 residues. Trimming pared 1 base from V and 3 bases from J, leaving 13 bases between. The germline CDR1 and CDR2 sequences are MDHEN and SYDVKM. CDR3 sequence: CASSLYRTGYYEQYF. The CDR3 bases are TGTGCCAGCAGTTTATATAGGACGGGCTACTACGAGCAGTACTTC.

This chain links TRBV28 with TRBJ2-1; 10 nucleotides line up with TRBD2. V dropped 3 bases and J dropped 6; count of bases not matched to a gene: 11. The CDR3 spans 17 residues. Per germline, CDR1 MDHEN and CDR2 SYDVKM. The DNA for the CDR3 is TGTGCCAGCAGTTTTCCACTAGCGGGAAGTCAAACCAATGAGCAGTTCTTC. It is translated as CASSFPLAGSQTNEQFF.

The J gene is TRBJ2-3, the V gene TRBV28; D is possibly TRBD1 or TRBD2 (5 bases each). V lost 2 bases to trimming and J lost 0 bases, with 24 bases between them. The CDR3 is 20 amino acids. Germline CDR1 is MDHEN and CDR2 is SYDVKM. CDR3 region: CASSLRDPWVGISSTDTQYF. The CDR3 DNA reads TGTGCCAGCAGTTTAAGGGACCCCTGGGTTGGGATTAGTAGCACAGATACGCAGTATTTT.

This chain connects TRBV7-9 to TRBJ2-2, with D hard to call. Trimming took 1 base from V and 3 from J, leaving 9 bases between them. Germline CDR1 SEHNR, CDR2 FQNEAQ (reference sequence). This CDR3 has 15 amino acids. In DNA, the CDR3 is TGTGCCAGCAGCTTAGAATCGTTGGACACCGGGGAGCTGTTTTTT. Protein: CASSLESLDTGELFF.

The V call is TRBV28, the J call TRBJ2-7; possibly TRBD1 for D (5 bases). The V gene's germline CDR1 is MDHEN and CDR2 SYDVKM. V was clipped by 3 bases and J by 6 bases, with 9 bases between them. The CDR3 is made up of 12 amino acids. This CDR3 is CASSFSRAEQYF. The DNA of the CDR3 is TGTGCCAGCAGTTTTTCCAGGGCCGAGCAGTACTTC.